This is a list of T cell receptor beta chains from one sample in a study of CD4+ T cells in melanoma. Clones were read by immunoSEQ multiplex PCR, and TCRdb kept only the in-frame ones, dropping some. Of some 47,000 clones in the sample, roughly 89% were seen once. Specimen: peripheral blood. The origin of the receptors is a human donor with melanoma. CDR3s include the opening cysteine and the closing phenylalanine or tryptophan. A D gene is named only where the DNA matches it firmly. Size tells how often a clone was seen (once, few, many) or the class of an expanded clone, and some rows leave it out.

-	14	TRBV19	-	TRBJ1-1	TGTGCCAGTACTAATCGGGGGGGTAGCACTGAAGCTTTCTTT	CASTNRGGSTEAFF
medium-sized	13	TRBV19	-	TRBJ1-6	TGTGCCAGTAGTATTGTAGGGGCATCACCCCTCCACTTT	CASSIVGASPLHF
-	19	TRBV19	TRBD1	TRBJ2-6	TGTGCCAGTAGTATGGGGACAGGGGGAAATACCCCTGGGGCCAACGTCCTGACTTTC	CASSMGTGGNTPGANVLTF
-	13	TRBV19	-	TRBJ1-2	TGTGCCAGTAGTATGTCAGGGCCCTATGGCTACACCTTC	CASSMSGPYGYTF
-	14	TRBV2	TRBD1	TRBJ1-6	TGTGCCAGCAGATACCGGGACAGGGTCTCACCCCTCCACTTT	CASRYRDRVSPLHF
-	14	TRBV6-1	TRBD1	TRBJ2-1	TGTGCCAGCAGTTTCGGACAGGCCTACAATGAGCAGTTCTTC	CASSFGQAYNEQFF
-	16	TRBV2	-	TRBJ2-1	TGTGCCAGCAGTGTTCAGGGGATGGGCTCCTACAATGAGCAGTTCTTC	CASSVQGMGSYNEQFF
-	15	TRBV5-5	-	TRBJ2-7	TGTGCCAGCCAACAATTGATAGCGGACTCCTACGAGCAGTACTTC	CASQQLIADSYEQYF
-	14	TRBV4-2	-	TRBJ2-1	TGTGCCAGCAGCCAAGCTACAGGCTACAATGAGCAGTTCTTC	CASSQATGYNEQFF
-	14	TRBV27	-	TRBJ2-7	TGTGCCAGCAGTTTCAGAGAAAAGTCCTACGAGCAGTACTTC	CASSFREKSYEQYF
-	13	TRBV11-3	-	TRBJ2-7	TGTGCCAGCAGCTTAGGGCCCTCCTACGAGCAGTACTTC	CASSLGPSYEQYF
-	14	TRBV18	TRBD2	TRBJ2-3	TGTGCCAGCTCACCGGGACTACGCACAGATACGCAGTATTTT	CASSPGLRTDTQYF
-	13	TRBV2	-	TRBJ1-5	TGTGCCAGCGGCCAATATAGCAATCAGCCCCAGCATTTT	CASGQYSNQPQHF
-	17	TRBV19	TRBD1	TRBJ2-3	TGTGCCAGTAGTATCGTAGGGGACAGGGCTTGGTCAGATACGCAGTATTTT	CASSIVGDRAWSDTQYF
-	17	TRBV5-6	-	TRBJ1-5	TGTGCCAGCAGCTCAACAGTTCAGGGGAATAGCAATCAGCCCCAGCATTTT	CASSSTVQGNSNQPQHF
-	15	TRBV11-1	TRBD1	TRBJ1-5	TGTGCCAGCAGCCAAGGGACAGGGAGCAATCAGCCCCAGCATTTT	CASSQGTGSNQPQHF
few	10	TRBV10-3	-	TRBJ2-7	TGTGCCATCGGTAACTACGAGCAGTACTTC	CAIGNYEQYF
-	11	TRBV29-1	TRBD2	TRBJ2-1	TGCAGCGTTGAGGGGGAGGGTGAGCAGTTCTTC	CSVEGEGEQFF
-	14	TRBV2	-	TRBJ1-3	TGTGCCAGCAGACTGGAGGCATCTGGAAACACCATATATTTT	CASRLEASGNTIYF
-	20	TRBV9	-	TRBJ1-3	TGTGCCAGCAGCGTAGGACAAAGAGGGCAGGGCGGGAGTTCTGGAAACACCATATATTTT	CASSVGQRGQGGSSGNTIYF
-	13	TRBV2	-	TRBJ1-1	TGTGCCAGCACCCTTCAGCCAAACACTGAAGCTTTCTTT	CASTLQPNTEAFF
-	15	TRBV7-9	TRBD2	TRBJ2-1	TGTGCCAGCAGCTTACCGAGCGGGGGGGCCATTGAGCAGTTCTTC	CASSLPSGGAIEQFF
-	17	TRBV5-4	TRBD2	TRBJ2-2	TGTGCCAGCAGCGAGAGACTAGCGGGGGGCTACGCCGGGGAGCTGTTTTTT	CASSERLAGGYAGELFF
-	13	TRBV4-3	-	TRBJ2-2	TGCGCCAGCAGCCAAGCGGGAACCGGGGAGCTGTTTTTT	CASSQAGTGELFF
many	13	TRBV27	-	TRBJ2-7	TGTGCCAGCAGTTTCCACGACAGGAGCGAGCAGTACTTC	CASSFHDRSEQYF
-	13	TRBV7-8	-	TRBJ2-7	TGTGCCAGCAGCTTAGAGGACTGGTCCGAGCAGTACTTC	CASSLEDWSEQYF
-	14	TRBV19	TRBD1	TRBJ1-6	TGTGCCAGTAGTAGACAGGGTGAAGGTTCACCCCTCCACTTT	CASSRQGEGSPLHF
-	19	TRBV9	TRBD1	TRBJ2-1	TGTGCCAGCAGCGTAGAGGGACAGGGATTCCTTTTAAGGTCGGATGAGCAGTTCTTC	CASSVEGQGFLLRSDEQFF
-	13	TRBV6-5	-	TRBJ1-1	TGTGCCAGCAGTCGACAGTTGAACACTGAAGCTTTCTTT	CASSRQLNTEAFF
-	14	TRBV18	-	TRBJ2-5	TGTACCAGCTCACCTAAGGGAGGGGGAGAGACCCAGTACTTC	CTSSPKGGGETQYF
-	17	TRBV7-9	-	TRBJ2-5	TGTGCCAGCAGCCAAACGATGGGGGCTAGCAAACAAGAGACCCAGTACTTC	CASSQTMGASKQETQYF